This is a list of T cell receptor beta chains from one sample in a study of blood T cell repertoires in COVID-19. TCRdb's copy holds only in-frame clones and misses some; the assay was immunoSEQ multiplex PCR. The repertoire has around 110,000 clones, 76% of them found once; the top ten carry 6.2%. Sequencing was done on a sample of peripheral blood. Source of these receptors: an elderly man with COVID-19, enrolled during active disease. CDR3s include the opening cysteine and the closing phenylalanine or tryptophan. The order of the fields is J gene, CDR3 length, clone size, D gene, V gene, CDR3 protein, CDR3 DNA. D genes are given only for firm matches. The size entry is marked missing in some rows and otherwise reads once, few, many or a size class.

J gene: TRBJ2-1; CDR3 length: 13; clone size: NA; D gene: NA; V gene: TRBV2; CDR3 protein: CATGRGLNNEQFF; CDR3 DNA: TGTGCCACCGGTAGAGGGCTTAACAATGAGCAGTTCTTC
J gene: TRBJ2-7; CDR3 length: 17; clone size: NA; D gene: NA; V gene: TRBV5-8; CDR3 protein: CASSLVRRAKEEDEQYF; CDR3 DNA: TGTGCCAGCAGCTTGGTAAGGCGAGCTAAAGAAGAGGACGAGCAGTACTTC
J gene: TRBJ1-2; CDR3 length: 15; clone size: NA; D gene: NA; V gene: TRBV19; CDR3 protein: CASSRGSGDRYGYTF; CDR3 DNA: TGTGCCAGTAGTAGAGGATCAGGGGATCGCTATGGCTACACCTTC
J gene: TRBJ2-1; CDR3 length: 13; clone size: many; D gene: NA; V gene: TRBV28; CDR3 protein: CACSGLEGPEQFF; CDR3 DNA: TGTGCCTGCAGCGGGCTAGAGGGTCCTGAGCAGTTCTTC
J gene: TRBJ2-5; CDR3 length: 15; clone size: NA; D gene: TRBD2; V gene: TRBV4-2; CDR3 protein: CASSPGGSRGETQYF; CDR3 DNA: TGTGCCAGCAGCCCGGGAGGGAGTAGGGGAGAGACCCAGTACTTC
J gene: TRBJ2-5; CDR3 length: 18; clone size: NA; D gene: TRBD2; V gene: TRBV6-2/TRBV6-3; CDR3 protein: CASSLGLAGVGGLETQYF; CDR3 DNA: TGTGCCAGCAGTCTCGGACTAGCGGGAGTCGGGGGCCTGGAGACCCAGTACTTC
J gene: TRBJ2-3; CDR3 length: 10; clone size: NA; D gene: NA; V gene: TRBV7-9; CDR3 protein: CASREITQYF; CDR3 DNA: TGTGCCAGCCGGGAGATTACGCAGTATTTT
J gene: TRBJ2-7; CDR3 length: 15; clone size: few; D gene: TRBD1; V gene: TRBV6-5; CDR3 protein: CASSYLGQGAYEQYF; CDR3 DNA: TGTGCCAGCAGTTACCTAGGACAGGGGGCCTACGAGCAGTACTTC
J gene: TRBJ1-4; CDR3 length: 12; clone size: NA; D gene: NA; V gene: TRBV12-3/TRBV12-4; CDR3 protein: CASSFTQAKLFF; CDR3 DNA: TGTGCCAGCAGTTTCACCCAGGCTAAACTGTTTTTT
J gene: TRBJ1-2; CDR3 length: 12; clone size: NA; D gene: NA; V gene: TRBV7-9; CDR3 protein: CASSLEERSYTF; CDR3 DNA: TGTGCCAGCAGCTTAGAGGAGAGGAGCTACACCTTC
J gene: TRBJ2-1; CDR3 length: 15; clone size: NA; D gene: NA; V gene: TRBV28; CDR3 protein: CASSPASGVYNEQFF; CDR3 DNA: TGTGCCAGCAGCCCTGCCTCCGGGGTCTACAATGAGCAGTTCTTC
J gene: TRBJ1-2; CDR3 length: 13; clone size: NA; D gene: NA; V gene: TRBV18; CDR3 protein: CASSPGRHHDYTF; CDR3 DNA: TGTGCCAGCTCACCAGGCCGTCATCATGACTACACCTTC
J gene: TRBJ1-1; CDR3 length: 13; clone size: NA; D gene: NA; V gene: TRBV4-1; CDR3 protein: CASSQDKNTEAFF; CDR3 DNA: TGCGCCAGCAGCCAAGATAAGAACACTGAAGCTTTCTTT
J gene: TRBJ1-5; CDR3 length: 17; clone size: NA; D gene: NA; V gene: TRBV28; CDR3 protein: CASSLPRRPRGNQPQHF; CDR3 DNA: TGTGCCAGCAGTTTACCCCGGCGGCCGCGGGGCAATCAGCCCCAGCATTTT
J gene: TRBJ1-2; CDR3 length: 15; clone size: once; D gene: TRBD1; V gene: TRBV29-1; CDR3 protein: CSALQAPGQGHGYTF; CDR3 DNA: TGCAGCGCACTTCAGGCACCGGGACAGGGCCATGGCTACACCTTC
J gene: TRBJ1-5; CDR3 length: 15; clone size: NA; D gene: NA; V gene: TRBV27; CDR3 protein: CASSLSGHSRQPQHF; CDR3 DNA: TGTGCCAGCAGTTTATCGGGACACTCAAGGCAGCCCCAGCATTTT
J gene: TRBJ1-2; CDR3 length: 14; clone size: NA; D gene: NA; V gene: TRBV10-2; CDR3 protein: CASMEEGPNYGYTF; CDR3 DNA: TGCGCCAGCATGGAGGAGGGCCCCAACTATGGCTACACCTTC
J gene: TRBJ1-1; CDR3 length: 15; clone size: NA; D gene: TRBD1; V gene: TRBV4-1; CDR3 protein: CASGPGDRSHTEAFF; CDR3 DNA: TGCGCCAGCGGACCGGGGGACAGGTCTCACACTGAAGCTTTCTTT
J gene: TRBJ2-7; CDR3 length: 15; clone size: many; D gene: NA; V gene: TRBV7-6; CDR3 protein: CASKKQGGGGYEQYF; CDR3 DNA: TGTGCCAGCAAGAAACAGGGAGGCGGGGGTTACGAGCAGTACTTC
J gene: TRBJ1-1; CDR3 length: 16; clone size: few; D gene: NA; V gene: TRBV7-2; CDR3 protein: CASSFGPRGMNTEAFF; CDR3 DNA: TGTGCCAGCAGCTTCGGTCCCAGGGGTATGAACACTGAAGCTTTCTTT
J gene: TRBJ1-1; CDR3 length: 16; clone size: NA; D gene: NA; V gene: TRBV6-6; CDR3 protein: CASSYAGYRMNTEAFF; CDR3 DNA: TGTGCCAGCAGTTACGCAGGGTATAGAATGAACACTGAAGCTTTCTTT
J gene: TRBJ2-1; CDR3 length: 15; clone size: NA; D gene: TRBD2; V gene: TRBV7-3; CDR3 protein: CASSPGTSGYNEQFF; CDR3 DNA: TGTGCCAGCAGTCCCGGGACTAGCGGTTACAATGAGCAGTTCTTC
J gene: TRBJ1-2; CDR3 length: 13; clone size: NA; D gene: NA; V gene: TRBV27; CDR3 protein: CASSSGPARGYTF; CDR3 DNA: TGTGCCAGCAGTTCCGGTCCCGCCCGGGGCTACACCTTC
J gene: TRBJ2-7; CDR3 length: 15; clone size: NA; D gene: TRBD1; V gene: TRBV5-6; CDR3 protein: CASSLVGQIPYEQYF; CDR3 DNA: TGTGCCAGCAGCTTGGTGGGACAGATACCCTACGAGCAGTACTTC
J gene: TRBJ2-1; CDR3 length: 18; clone size: NA; D gene: NA; V gene: TRBV6-2/TRBV6-3; CDR3 protein: CASSYSRTPERAYNEQFF; CDR3 DNA: TGTGCCAGCAGTTACTCGCGGACTCCCGAGCGGGCCTACAATGAGCAGTTCTTC
J gene: TRBJ1-2; CDR3 length: 12; clone size: NA; D gene: NA; V gene: TRBV28; CDR3 protein: CASSSQGYGYTF; CDR3 DNA: TGTGCCAGCAGTTCACAGGGCTATGGCTACACCTTC
J gene: TRBJ2-5; CDR3 length: 11; clone size: NA; D gene: NA; V gene: TRBV28; CDR3 protein: CASSSEETQYF; CDR3 DNA: TGTGCCAGCAGTTCCGAGGAGACCCAGTACTTC
J gene: TRBJ2-3; CDR3 length: 16; clone size: NA; D gene: TRBD2; V gene: TRBV7-6; CDR3 protein: CASRGLAGGVTDTQYF; CDR3 DNA: TGTGCCAGCAGGGGACTAGCGGGAGGAGTAACAGATACGCAGTATTTT
J gene: TRBJ2-3; CDR3 length: 14; clone size: NA; D gene: NA; V gene: TRBV3-1/TRBV3-2; CDR3 protein: CASSQRDGTDTQYF; CDR3 DNA: TGTGCCAGCAGCCAAAGAGATGGCACAGATACGCAGTATTTT
J gene: TRBJ2-1; CDR3 length: 14; clone size: few; D gene: NA; V gene: TRBV11-2; CDR3 protein: CASSPDWVRNEQFF; CDR3 DNA: TGTGCCAGCAGTCCGGACTGGGTACGCAATGAGCAGTTCTTC
J gene: TRBJ1-1; CDR3 length: 14; clone size: few; D gene: TRBD1; V gene: TRBV18; CDR3 protein: CASSPTGGNTEAFF; CDR3 DNA: TGTGCCAGCTCTCCGACAGGGGGGAACACTGAAGCTTTCTTT
J gene: TRBJ1-2; CDR3 length: 13; clone size: NA; D gene: TRBD1; V gene: TRBV28; CDR3 protein: CASNPDRNYGYTF; CDR3 DNA: TGTGCCAGCAACCCGGACAGGAACTATGGCTACACCTTC
J gene: TRBJ2-3; CDR3 length: 14; clone size: NA; D gene: TRBD2; V gene: TRBV28; CDR3 protein: CASSWTSARDTQYF; CDR3 DNA: TGTGCCAGCAGTTGGACTAGCGCCCGAGATACGCAGTATTTT
J gene: TRBJ2-7; CDR3 length: 17; clone size: NA; D gene: TRBD2; V gene: TRBV5-1; CDR3 protein: CASSLGRGAGVGNEQYF; CDR3 DNA: TGCGCCAGCAGCTTGGGACGGGGTGCGGGAGTAGGAAACGAGCAGTACTTC
J gene: TRBJ2-7; CDR3 length: 14; clone size: NA; D gene: TRBD2; V gene: TRBV18; CDR3 protein: CASSFRTSSYEQYF; CDR3 DNA: TGTGCCAGCTCATTCCGGACTAGCTCCTACGAGCAGTACTTC
J gene: TRBJ2-5; CDR3 length: 18; clone size: NA; D gene: TRBD2; V gene: TRBV5-1; CDR3 protein: CASSLGLAGALYQETQYF; CDR3 DNA: TGCGCCAGCAGCTTGGGACTAGCGGGAGCCTTGTACCAAGAGACCCAGTACTTC
J gene: TRBJ2-1; CDR3 length: 15; clone size: NA; D gene: NA; V gene: TRBV20-1; CDR3 protein: CSASRLGSGNNEQFF; CDR3 DNA: TGCAGTGCTAGTAGGCTCGGGAGTGGAAACAATGAGCAGTTCTTC
J gene: TRBJ2-2; CDR3 length: 18; clone size: NA; D gene: TRBD2; V gene: TRBV4-2; CDR3 protein: CASSRGLAGGVNTGELFF; CDR3 DNA: TGTGCCAGCAGCCGAGGACTAGCGGGAGGGGTGAACACCGGGGAGCTGTTTTTT
J gene: TRBJ1-2; CDR3 length: 13; clone size: NA; D gene: NA; V gene: TRBV5-1; CDR3 protein: CASSFTQGYGYTF; CDR3 DNA: TGCGCCAGCAGCTTTACCCAGGGTTATGGCTACACCTTC
J gene: TRBJ2-3; CDR3 length: 14; clone size: NA; D gene: NA; V gene: TRBV15; CDR3 protein: CATSRQGLEDTQYF; CDR3 DNA: TGTGCCACCAGCAGACAGGGGTTGGAAGATACGCAGTATTTT
J gene: TRBJ1-1; CDR3 length: 14; clone size: NA; D gene: NA; V gene: TRBV2; CDR3 protein: CASMAGKGVGEAFF; CDR3 DNA: TGTGCCAGCATGGCCGGCAAGGGAGTGGGTGAAGCTTTCTTT
J gene: TRBJ1-6; CDR3 length: 13; clone size: NA; D gene: NA; V gene: TRBV6-5; CDR3 protein: CASRQEYNSPLHF; CDR3 DNA: TGTGCCAGCAGGCAGGAATATAATTCACCCCTCCACTTT
J gene: TRBJ2-2; CDR3 length: 15; clone size: NA; D gene: TRBD2; V gene: TRBV4-2; CDR3 protein: CASSEPLAGTGELFF; CDR3 DNA: TGTGCCAGCAGCGAGCCCCTAGCGGGCACCGGGGAGCTGTTTTTT
J gene: TRBJ1-2; CDR3 length: 14; clone size: NA; D gene: NA; V gene: TRBV19; CDR3 protein: CASKPSTPYRGYTF; CDR3 DNA: TGTGCCAGTAAACCATCGACACCCTACAGGGGCTACACCTTC
J gene: TRBJ1-5; CDR3 length: 16; clone size: few; D gene: NA; V gene: TRBV19; CDR3 protein: CATKESGGFGNQPQHF; CDR3 DNA: TGTGCCACCAAGGAGAGTGGGGGCTTCGGCAATCAGCCCCAGCATTTT
J gene: TRBJ1-4; CDR3 length: 14; clone size: NA; D gene: NA; V gene: TRBV7-2; CDR3 protein: CASSLYRAEEKLFF; CDR3 DNA: TGTGCCAGCAGCTTGTACAGGGCCGAGGAAAAACTGTTTTTT
J gene: TRBJ2-7; CDR3 length: 14; clone size: few; D gene: NA; V gene: TRBV11-2; CDR3 protein: CASSLGHSSYEQYF; CDR3 DNA: TGTGCCAGCAGCTTGGGCCACAGCTCCTACGAGCAGTACTTC
J gene: TRBJ1-1; CDR3 length: 15; clone size: NA; D gene: TRBD1; V gene: TRBV6-2/TRBV6-3; CDR3 protein: CASSYLRTGKTEAFF; CDR3 DNA: TGTGCCAGCAGTTACCTTAGGACAGGGAAGACTGAAGCTTTCTTT
J gene: TRBJ1-1; CDR3 length: 11; clone size: NA; D gene: NA; V gene: TRBV28; CDR3 protein: CASRASAEAFF; CDR3 DNA: TGTGCCAGCCGAGCTTCCGCTGAAGCTTTCTTT
J gene: TRBJ2-1; CDR3 length: 18; clone size: NA; D gene: TRBD2; V gene: TRBV9; CDR3 protein: CASSVVPLGLAGAGEQFF; CDR3 DNA: TGTGCCAGCAGCGTAGTCCCCCTAGGACTAGCGGGAGCTGGTGAGCAGTTCTTC
J gene: TRBJ1-2; CDR3 length: 15; clone size: NA; D gene: TRBD1; V gene: TRBV7-2; CDR3 protein: CASSLRGGQGHGYTF; CDR3 DNA: TGTGCCAGCAGCTTACGTGGAGGACAGGGCCATGGCTACACCTTC
J gene: TRBJ2-4; CDR3 length: 16; clone size: NA; D gene: NA; V gene: TRBV6-1; CDR3 protein: CASSEFPQGSWHIQYF; CDR3 DNA: TGTGCCAGCAGTGAATTTCCACAGGGCTCGTGGCACATTCAGTACTTC
J gene: TRBJ1-2; CDR3 length: 14; clone size: NA; D gene: NA; V gene: TRBV19; CDR3 protein: CASTASEQDYGYTF; CDR3 DNA: TGTGCCAGTACCGCATCGGAACAGGATTATGGCTACACCTTC
J gene: TRBJ2-1; CDR3 length: 15; clone size: NA; D gene: TRBD2; V gene: TRBV5-1; CDR3 protein: CASSSGLAVYNEQFF; CDR3 DNA: TGCGCCAGCAGCTCGGGACTAGCAGTATACAATGAGCAGTTCTTC
J gene: TRBJ1-3; CDR3 length: 17; clone size: NA; D gene: NA; V gene: TRBV18; CDR3 protein: CASSPTILQGSGNTIYF; CDR3 DNA: TGTGCCAGCTCACCAACAATCCTACAGGGTTCTGGAAACACCATATATTTT
J gene: TRBJ2-7; CDR3 length: 14; clone size: NA; D gene: NA; V gene: TRBV19; CDR3 protein: CASSKRGDGYEQYF; CDR3 DNA: TGTGCCAGTAGTAAAAGAGGCGACGGGTACGAGCAGTACTTC
J gene: TRBJ2-7; CDR3 length: 15; clone size: once; D gene: TRBD2; V gene: TRBV19; CDR3 protein: CASSIKREATYEQYF; CDR3 DNA: TGTGCCAGTAGTATCAAGCGGGAGGCGACCTACGAGCAGTACTTC